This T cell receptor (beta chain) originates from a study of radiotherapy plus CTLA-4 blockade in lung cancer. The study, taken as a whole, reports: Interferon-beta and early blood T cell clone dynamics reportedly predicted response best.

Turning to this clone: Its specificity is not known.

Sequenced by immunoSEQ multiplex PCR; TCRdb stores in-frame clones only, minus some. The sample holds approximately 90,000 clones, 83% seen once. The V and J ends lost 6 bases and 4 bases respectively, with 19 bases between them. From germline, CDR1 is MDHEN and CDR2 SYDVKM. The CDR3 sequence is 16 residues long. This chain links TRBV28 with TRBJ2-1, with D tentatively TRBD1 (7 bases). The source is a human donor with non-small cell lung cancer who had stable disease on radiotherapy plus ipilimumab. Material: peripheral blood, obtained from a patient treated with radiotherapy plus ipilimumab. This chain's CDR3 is CASSFDGGGIYNEQFF. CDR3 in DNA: TGTGCCAGCAGCTTCGATGGAGGGGGCATTTACAATGAGCAGTTCTTC.